One sample yielded the 21 T cell receptor beta chains listed below, sequenced in a study of T cells after yellow fever vaccination. TCRdb re-called the 5' RACE reads through MiXCR, storing one row per CDR3 protein. Of hundreds of thousands of distinct CDR3 sequences listed, roughly an eighth are singletons. The sample consisted of PBMCs, taken on the day of the yellow fever booster vaccination. All receptors come from a man aged 25-45 years who received the YFV17D yellow fever vaccine.

The chain links TRBV4-2 to TRBJ2-1; TRBD2 agrees at 8 bases. Per the germline V gene, CDR1 is LGHNA and CDR2 is YNFKEQ. The length of the CDR3 is 15 residues. V shed 2 bases and J 1 base; nucleotides not matched to a gene: 1. This CDR3 reads CASSQKRESYNEQFF. CDR3 coding DNA: TGTGCCAGCAGCCAAAAGCGGGAGTCCTACAATGAGCAGTTCTTC.

CDR3 coding DNA: TGTGCCAGCAGCGTGGGGATGGAGTCCAACGTCCTGACTTTC. This sequence encodes CASSVGMESNVLTF. The chain couples TRBV9 to TRBJ2-6; D unclear. The CDR3 length is 14 residues. V lost 2 bases to trimming and J lost 8 bases, with 11 bases between them. The germline CDR1 and CDR2 sequences are SGDLS and YYNGEE. Drawing the rest from reference TRBV9 and TRBJ2-6, the complete variable domain is DSGVTQTPKHLITATGQRVTLRCSPRSGDLSVYWYQQSLDQGLQFLIQYYNGEERAKGNILERFSAQQFPDLHSELNLSSLELGDSALYFCASSVGMESNVLTFGAGSRLTVL.

The chain combines TRBV5-1 with TRBJ2-2; the match to TRBD2 covers 11 bases. The CDR3 is made up of 17 amino acids. Germline values: CDR1 SGHRS, CDR2 YFSETQ. Trimming removed 4 bases from V and 6 bases from J; junction bases left unmatched: 11. The CDR3 sequence: CASSRMNLAGGAGELFF. DNA of the CDR3: TGCGCCAGCAGCCGCATGAACCTAGCGGGAGGTGCCGGGGAGCTGTTTTTT. The whole variable domain, filled in from reference TRBV5-1 and TRBJ2-2, reads KAGVTQTPRYLIKTRGQQVTLSCSPISGHRSVSWYQQTPGQGLQFLFEYFSETQRNKGNFPGRFSGRQFSNSRSEMNVSTLELGDSALYLCASSRMNLAGGAGELFFGEGSRLTVL.

The genes are TRBV20-1 and TRBJ2-3; 14 nucleotides agree with TRBD2. This CDR3 spans 17 amino acids. The germline CDR1 and CDR2 sequences are DFQATT and SNEGSKA (reference sequence). With V trimmed by 0 bases and J by 3 bases, 5 bases remained unmatched. The CDR3: CSARDPGTSGRTDTQYF. CDR3 in DNA: TGCAGTGCTAGAGATCCGGGGACTAGCGGGAGAACAGATACGCAGTATTTT.

This clonotype occurred a few times. The chain has TRBV7-8 and TRBJ2-5, with D uncertain. With 1 base removed from V and 1 base from J, the gap between germline ends came to 7 bases. Germline V gives CDR1 SGHVS, CDR2 FQNEAQ. CDR3 length: 14 residues. As DNA, the CDR3 is TGTGCCAGCAGCTTAGAAAACGGCCAAGAGACCCAGTACTTC. Encoded protein: CASSLENGQETQYF.

In this sample, this clonotype turned up a few times. The chain links TRBV15 to TRBJ2-7; perhaps D is TRBD1 or TRBD2 (5 bases each). The CDR3 sequence is 16 residues long. V was pared by 1 base and J by 6 bases, with 19 bases between. Germline-derived CDR1 and CDR2 are LNHNV and YYDKDF (reference sequence). Here the CDR3 reads CATSRASGTTRGEQYF. The CDR3 DNA sequence: TGTGCCACCAGCAGAGCATCCGGGACGACTCGGGGCGAGCAGTACTTC. The full variable domain, completed using reference TRBV15 and TRBJ2-7, is DAMVIQNPRYQVTQFGKPVTLSCSQTLNHNVMYWYQQKSSQAPKLLFHYYDKDFNNEADTPDNFQSRRPNTSFCFLDIRSPGLGDTAMYLCATSRASGTTRGEQYFGPGTRLTVT.

The chain is built from TRBV6-1 and TRBJ1-1; D possibly corresponds to TRBD1 (5 bases). Germline V CDR1 and CDR2: MNHNS, SASEGT. This CDR3 is 14 amino acids long. V was clipped by 6 bases and J by 0 bases, with 11 bases between them. The CDR3 region is CASRAQGMNTEAFF. CDR3 in DNA: TGTGCCAGCAGAGCCCAGGGTATGAACACTGAAGCTTTCTTT.

This clonotype was counted between two and nine times. This chain uses TRBV5-5 with TRBJ2-1, with 8 bases that match TRBD1. The CDR3 loop spans 15 amino acids. The junction had 9 bases not matched to a gene; V was cut back by 3 bases and J by 7 bases. CDR1 and CDR2 from the germline V gene are SGHKS and YYEKEE (reference sequence). The CDR3 nucleotides are TGTGCCAGCAGCTGGGGCAGGGGGCCCCAGAATGAGCAGTTCTTC. Translated: CASSWGRGPQNEQFF.

The V and J genes are TRBV7-2 and TRBJ2-1; 7 bases are shared with TRBD2. The CDR3 contains 13 residues. Germline CDR1 SGHTA, CDR2 FQGNSA. V lost 8 bases and J lost 4; bases outside the gene matches: 5. In DNA form, the CDR3 reads TGTGCCAGCCAACGGGGGGAATACAATGAGCAGTTCTTC. Translation gives CASQRGEYNEQFF.

This clonotype has just a few counts. The J gene is TRBJ2-3, the V gene TRBV11-2; 8 bases map to TRBD1. The ends lost 5 bases at V and 6 bases at J; junction bases unmatched: 7. Germline CDR1 SGHAT, CDR2 FQNNGV. The CDR3 consists of 14 residues. CDR3 sequence reads: CASSDRGSGDTQYF. CDR3 in DNA: TGTGCCAGCAGCGACAGGGGCTCAGGGGATACGCAGTATTTT.

This clonotype was seen only a few times. The chain uses TRBV12-3 or TRBV12-4 and TRBJ2-2; D gene ambiguous. CDR3 length: 12 amino acids. V was pared by 4 bases and J by 8 bases, with 8 bases between. CDR3 residues: CASSSLLGELFF. The CDR3 DNA follows: TGTGCCAGCAGTTCCTTGTTAGGGGAGCTGTTTTTT.

The table lists this clonotype with a few counts. The V gene is TRBV7-2, the J gene TRBJ1-2; TRBD1 matches at 8 bases. Losses at the gene ends were 3 bases for V and 6 bases for J; bases not matched to a gene: 9. The CDR3 loop spans 15 amino acids. The germline V gene has CDR1 SGHTA and CDR2 FQGNSA. The CDR3 nucleotides are TGTGCCAGCAGCTTGGACCCGGGACAGGTTGATGGCTACACCTTC. Translating it yields CASSLDPGQVDGYTF. Full variable domain (missing parts from reference TRBV7-2 and TRBJ1-2): GAGVSQSPSNKVTEKGKDVELRCDPISGHTALYWYRQSLGQGLEFLIYFQGNSAPDKSGLPSDRFSAERTGGSVSTLTIQRTQQEDSAVYLCASSLDPGQVDGYTFGSGTRLTVV.

This clonotype was recorded a few times. This chain links TRBV28 with TRBJ2-7; D perhaps matches TRBD2 (6 bases). The CDR3 is 13 residues long. V dropped 9 bases and J dropped 3 bases, with 15 bases sitting between them. The V gene's germline CDR1 is MDHEN and CDR2 SYDVKM. DNA for the CDR3: TGTGCCAGTCAGCCAGCGGGCTTCTACGAGCAGTACTTC. As protein: CASQPAGFYEQYF.

This clonotype was recorded only once. The chain recombines TRBV6-5 with TRBJ2-2; no clear D. V was pared by 0 bases and J by 10 bases, with 15 bases between. The germline CDR1 and CDR2 sequences are MNHEY and SVGAGI. This CDR3 is 15 amino acids long. For the CDR3, the DNA is TGTGCCAGCAGTTACTCTCAGGTTTCACCCGTGGAGCTGTTTTTT. Amino acid sequence: CASSYSQVSPVELFF.

This clonotype has a handful of counts. CDR3 in DNA: TGTGCCAGCAGTTGGACAGTCTACAATGAGCAGTTCTTC. Encoded protein: CASSWTVYNEQFF. The chain is built from TRBV7-2 and TRBJ2-1, with D maybe TRBD1 (6 bases). The CDR3 loop spans 13 amino acids. The V end lost 6 bases, the J end lost 3 bases, and 9 bases lay between the germline ends. CDR1 is SGHTA and CDR2 is FQGNSA in the germline V gene.

In its sample, this clonotype was seen many times. The chain couples TRBV7-9 to TRBJ2-5; weak D call: TRBD2 (6 bases). V was shortened by 5 bases and J by 5 bases, with 15 bases between the two germline ends. The CDR3 spans 14 residues. CDR1 is SEHNR and CDR2 is FQNEAQ in the germline V gene (reference sequence). CDR3 DNA: TGTGCCAGCAGCCCGATCCTGGGAGGTGAGACCCAGTACTTC. Its translation: CASSPILGGETQYF.

In this sample, this clonotype turned up a few times. The chain joins TRBV18 to TRBJ2-7, with 8 bases lining up with TRBD2. There are 15 residues in the CDR3. Unmatched junction bases numbered 6, after V lost 2 bases and J lost 3 bases. Germline loops: CDR1 KGHSH, CDR2 LQKENI. CDR3: CASSPNKGLGYEQYF. The CDR3 DNA is TGTGCCAGCTCACCAAACAAGGGACTAGGCTACGAGCAGTACTTC.

This chain joins TRBV5-4 and TRBJ2-3; the match to TRBD1 covers 8 bases. The junction had 1 base not matched to a gene; V was cut back by 1 base and J by 0 bases. The CDR3 covers 15 residues. The germline V gene encodes CDR1 SGHNT and CDR2 YYREEE (reference sequence). The chain's CDR3 is CASSLPGGSTDTQYF. CDR3 DNA sequence: TGTGCCAGCAGCTTGCCAGGGGGCAGCACAGATACGCAGTATTTT.

This clonotype was seen only once. The chain carries TRBV5-1 and TRBJ2-3, with D perhaps being TRBD1 or TRBD2 (5 bases each). Deletions cut 3 bases from V and 2 bases from J, with 16 bases between. Per germline, CDR1 SGHRS and CDR2 YFSETQ. This CDR3 contains 16 residues. CDR3 sequence (DNA): TGCGCCAGCAGCTCCGGGGCGAGCGGTCTCACAGATACGCAGTATTTT. Amino acid sequence: CASSSGASGLTDTQYF.

This clonotype was detected ten times or more. The chain combines TRBV21-1 with TRBJ2-1; the table's D call of TRBD1 was not tested on the DNA. TRBV21-1 is an annotated pseudogene. The CDR3 is 17 residues long. The CDR3 DNA is TGTGCCAGCAGCAGACTCCATCCGGGACAGGATCTCAATGAGCAGTTCTTC. Translation: CASSRLHPGQDLNEQFF.

The sample holds a few counts of this clonotype. V gene TRBV7-2 combines with J gene TRBJ2-1, with 8 bases that match TRBD1. The CDR3 spans 13 residues. The V segment lost 5 bases and the J segment 8 bases; nucleotides outside the gene matches: 5. Looked up from germline, CDR1 is SGHTA and CDR2 is FQGNSA. CDR3 nucleotides: TGTGCCAGCAGCCAGGACAGGGACGATGAGCAGTTCTTC. It translates to CASSQDRDDEQFF.